This TCR beta chain was documented in a study of T-cell reconstitution after alpha-beta-depleted transplantation in children (dated by TCRdb to the mid-2010s). For the study in its entirety: T-cell immune reconstitution after TCRalphabeta/CD19-depleted allogeneic hematopoietic cell transplantation in children was quantitatively tracked in the study by means of TCR repertoire profiling. Results the study describes overall, beyond this receptor: In some patients, the high TCRbeta diversity seen at day 60 was put down to recipient T cells and intrathymic progenitors that had survived conditioning. Hyperexpanded clone frequencies declined over subsequent months; after one year, T-cell counts and TCRbeta diversity were mostly attributed to newly produced T cells. About two months after transplant, the apparently early recovery of alphabetaT-cell counts reportedly depended on just several hundred clones that had expanded rapidly and came from non-depleted graft cells.

The meaning of the sample's treatment or condition label: allogeneic hematopoietic cell transplantation with graft depleted of TCRalphabeta T cells and CD19 B cells. The children who served as transplant recipients had been given grafts of TCRalphabeta/CD19-depleted allogeneic hematopoietic cells. Notes on this clonotype: This receptor's antigen is unknown. No qualities accompany the bases; no much larger clone lies one base away.

In the germline V gene (reference sequence), CDR1 corresponds to LNHDA and CDR2 to SQIVND. The CDR3 contains 16 residues, cysteine and phenylalanine counted. Just CDR3 DNA is preserved here, 48 bases in frame from base 1. V was cut back by 1 base and J by 5 bases, leaving a gap of 14 bases between them. Library prep was done by PCR. Sequencer: Illumina HiSeq 2500. TCR libraries were prepared with molecular barcoding, using unique molecular identifiers to normalize TCRbeta repertoire quantification. TCRdb reworked the public reads: Q25 trimming with fastp, MiXCR clone assembly, productive beta chains retained. Identical CDR3 proteins give one entry, which carries the most common genes and DNA. Present in this sample are 200,000 to 250,000 distinct CDR3 sequences, 6.5% to 10% of which were seen just once. 6% to 7% of the sample lies in the top ten.

The source material was PBMCs, mostly from graft donor cells, sampled 180 days after TCRalphabeta/CD19-depleted stem cell transplant. Recombination linked TRBV19 to TRBJ2-2; the D gene is perhaps TRBD1, on 5 matching bases. This clonotype was sampled from a male patient younger than 18 who had a stem cell transplant for acute lymphoblastic leukemia, so the T cells may come from the graft donor. The nucleotide sequence is TGTGCCAGTAGTATAGTTCCAATAAAGGGGACCGGGGAGCTGTTTTTT. Translated, it gives CASSIVPIKGTGELFF.